Below, 14 T cell receptor beta chains from the same sample are listed, as sequenced in a study of blood T cell repertoires in COVID-19. Data came from immunoSEQ multiplex PCR; TCRdb stores just in-frame clones and leaves some out. The data show about 80,000 clones, with roughly 80% seen just once and approximately 12% held by the top ten. Specimen: peripheral blood. The receptors were sampled from a man older than 75 with acute or convalescent COVID-19.

CDR3 in DNA: TGTGCCAGCAGCTCTCCCCGGCCAGGGGCGACGAACACCGGGGAGCTGTTTTTT. Translation: CASSSPRPGATNTGELFF. The V and J genes are TRBV7-9 and TRBJ2-2; D possibly corresponds to TRBD1 (6 bases). The V end was cut by 4 bases, the J end by 0 bases, with 18 bases between. Germline-derived CDR1 and CDR2 are SEHNR and FQNEAQ (reference sequence). The CDR3 runs to 18 residues.

As to this clone: At one end the junction does not follow the germline gene, possibly because of a read error. The chain combines TRBV12-5 with TRBJ2-2; 9 nucleotides match TRBD1. Germline-derived CDR1 and CDR2 are LGHNT and FRNRAP. The CDR3 spans 13 residues. The DNA for the CDR3 is TGTGCTGGTGGGACAGGGCGGACCGGGGAGCTGTTTTTT. Translated: CAGGTGRTGELFF.

This rearrangement joins TRBV5-6 to TRBJ1-1, with 9 bases matching TRBD1. Germline lookup yields CDR1 SGHDT and CDR2 YYEEEE. The V segment lost 6 bases and the J segment 5 bases; nucleotides outside the gene matches: 5. The CDR3 is made up of 13 amino acids. The CDR3 DNA reads as TGTGCCAGCATCGGACAGGGGAGGACTGAAGCTTTCTTT. Residues: CASIGQGRTEAFF.

This chain uses TRBV5-4 with TRBJ1-2; D is ambiguous. Germline V gives CDR1 SGHNT, CDR2 YYREEE (reference sequence). This CDR3 contains 13 residues. V was cut by 1 base and J by 8 bases, with 12 bases left in between. The DNA for the CDR3 is TGTGCCAGCAGCTTGATGGGAGATAGGGGCTACACCTTC. The encoded protein is CASSLMGDRGYTF. Full variable domain (rest looked up from reference TRBV5-4 and TRBJ1-2): ETGVTQSPTHLIKTRGQQVTLRCSSQSGHNTVSWYQQALGQGPQFIFQYYREEENGRGNFPPRFSGLQFPNYSSELNVNALELDDSALYLCASSLMGDRGYTFGSGTRLTVV.

Only a few counts were recorded for this clone. V is TRBV19 and J is TRBJ1-2; D gene uncertain. This CDR3 is 12 amino acids long. V lost 3 bases to trimming and J lost 4 bases, with 6 bases between them. Looked up from germline, CDR1 is LNHDA and CDR2 is SQIVND (reference sequence). The CDR3 reads CASSMSVYGYTF. CDR3 in DNA: TGTGCCAGTAGTATGTCGGTCTATGGCTACACCTTC.

The V and J genes are TRBV29-1 and TRBJ1-3, with 7 bases that match TRBD1. Germline values: CDR1 SQVTM, CDR2 ANQGSEA. This CDR3 contains 16 residues. With V trimmed by 5 bases and J by 4 bases, 14 bases remained unmatched. The CDR3 bases are TGCAGCGTTATAACTCCAAACAGGGGAGGAGGAAACACCATATATTTT. It codes for CSVITPNRGGGNTIYF.

The chain is built from TRBV7-6 and TRBJ2-7; 10 bases align to TRBD1. Germline loops: CDR1 SGHVS, CDR2 FNYEAQ. V was pared by 5 bases and J by 5 bases, with 9 bases of the junction left unmatched. This CDR3 has 15 residues. This CDR3 is CASSTSGTGADEQYF. The CDR3 DNA reads as TGTGCCAGCAGCACGTCCGGGACAGGGGCAGACGAGCAGTACTTC.

The V gene is TRBV5-1, the J gene TRBJ2-3; D perhaps matches TRBD2 (6 bases). From germline, CDR1 is SGHRS and CDR2 YFSETQ. Trimming left V 4 bases short and J 0 bases short, with 12 bases between. The CDR3 loop spans 15 amino acids. Here the CDR3 DNA reads TGCGCCAGCAGCGGATCGGGGGTGAGCACAGATACGCAGTATTTT. Amino acid sequence: CASSGSGVSTDTQYF.

V usage is TRBV7-9 and J usage is TRBJ2-7, with TRBD2 matching 7 bases. CDR1 and CDR2 (germline): SEHNR, FQNEAQ (reference sequence). The CDR3 sequence is 17 residues long. With 4 bases clipped from V and 5 bases from J, the junction kept 17 bases outside the gene matches. CDR3 amino acids: CASSYYGGFSTGNEQYF. The CDR3, as DNA: TGTGCCAGCAGCTATTACGGGGGGTTCTCAACCGGGAACGAGCAGTACTTC.

This clone occurred once. V is TRBV5-5 and J is TRBJ2-7; D unresolved. CDR3 length equals 14 residues. The germline V gene has CDR1 SGHKS and CDR2 YYEKEE (reference sequence). The V and J ends lost 2 bases and 1 base respectively, with 10 bases between them. The CDR3 sequence: CASSFTAGSYEQYF. Written as DNA, the CDR3 is TGTGCCAGCAGCTTCACGGCAGGATCCTACGAGCAGTACTTC.

The chain carries TRBV18 and TRBJ1-2, with a tentative D call TRBD1 (5 bases). V was cut by 8 bases and J by 0 bases, with 10 bases left in between. Germline V CDR1 and CDR2: KGHSH, LQKENI. The CDR3 extends over 13 amino acids. The CDR3 DNA is TGTGCCAGCACTGAACAGGCTAACTATGGCTACACCTTC. Amino acid sequence: CASTEQANYGYTF.

This clone was seen once. The rearrangement joins TRBV12-2 to TRBJ1-6. TRBV12-2 is labeled a pseudogene. The length of the CDR3 is 16 residues. The CDR3 nucleotides read TGTGCAAGTCGCTTCCGCGGGGGCCCGGGTAATTCACCCCTCCACTTT. Its translation: CASRFRGGPGNSPLHF.

The rearrangement joins TRBV2 to TRBJ2-6; D is perhaps TRBD1 (6 bases). Germline V gene sequence: CDR1 SNHLY, CDR2 FYNNEI. Deletions cut 4 bases from V and 0 bases from J, with 13 bases between. The CDR3 is made up of 17 amino acids. The CDR3 region is CASSVTGHPSGANVLTF. CDR3 DNA: TGTGCCAGCAGTGTTACGGGACACCCCTCTGGGGCCAACGTCCTGACTTTC.

This clone is medium-sized by share. V gene TRBV7-2 combines with J gene TRBJ2-7, with a weak D call TRBD1 (6 bases). Germline CDR1 SGHTA, CDR2 FQGNSA. The V gene lost 3 bases and the J gene lost 1 base, with 10 bases spanning the gap. This CDR3 is 14 amino acids long. The chain's CDR3 is CASSLTQGSYEQYF. Here the CDR3 DNA reads TGTGCCAGCAGCTTGACGCAGGGGTCCTACGAGCAGTACTTC. Full variable domain (missing parts from reference TRBV7-2 and TRBJ2-7): GAGVSQSPSNKVTEKGKDVELRCDPISGHTALYWYRQSLGQGLEFLIYFQGNSAPDKSGLPSDRFSAERTGGSVSTLTIQRTQQEDSAVYLCASSLTQGSYEQYFGPGTRLTVT.